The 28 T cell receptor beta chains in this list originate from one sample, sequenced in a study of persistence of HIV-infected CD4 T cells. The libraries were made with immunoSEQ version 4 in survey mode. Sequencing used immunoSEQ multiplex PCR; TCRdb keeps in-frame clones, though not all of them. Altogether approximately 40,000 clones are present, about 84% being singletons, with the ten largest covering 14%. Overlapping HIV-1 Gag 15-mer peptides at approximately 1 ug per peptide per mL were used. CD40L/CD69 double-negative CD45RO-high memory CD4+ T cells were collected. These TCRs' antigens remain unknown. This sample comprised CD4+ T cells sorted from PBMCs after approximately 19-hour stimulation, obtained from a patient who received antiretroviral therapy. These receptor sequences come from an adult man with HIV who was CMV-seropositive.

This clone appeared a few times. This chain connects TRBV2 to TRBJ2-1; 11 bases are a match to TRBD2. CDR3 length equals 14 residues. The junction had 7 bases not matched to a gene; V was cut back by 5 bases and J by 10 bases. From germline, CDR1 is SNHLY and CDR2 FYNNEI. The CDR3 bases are TGTGCCAGCAGTACGACTAGCGGGACCAGCGAGCAGTTCTTC. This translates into CASSTTSGTSEQFF.

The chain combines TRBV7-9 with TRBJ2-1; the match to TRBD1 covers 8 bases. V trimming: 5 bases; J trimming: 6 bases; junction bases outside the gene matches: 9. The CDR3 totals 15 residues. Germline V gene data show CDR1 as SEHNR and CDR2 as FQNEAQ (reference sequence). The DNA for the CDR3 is TGTGCCAGCAGCATCGGGAGCCAGGGGGCCAATGAGCAGTTCTTC. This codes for CASSIGSQGANEQFF.

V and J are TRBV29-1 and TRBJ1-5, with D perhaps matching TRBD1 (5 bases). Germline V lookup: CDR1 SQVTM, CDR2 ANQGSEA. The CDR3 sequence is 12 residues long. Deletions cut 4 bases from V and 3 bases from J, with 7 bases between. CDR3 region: CSVGGVNQPQHF. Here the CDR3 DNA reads TGCAGCGTTGGAGGGGTCAATCAGCCCCAGCATTTT.

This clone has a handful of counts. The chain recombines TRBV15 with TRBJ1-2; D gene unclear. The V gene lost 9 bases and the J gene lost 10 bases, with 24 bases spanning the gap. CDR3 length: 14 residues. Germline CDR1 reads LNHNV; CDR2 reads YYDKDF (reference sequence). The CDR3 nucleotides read TGTGCCACTCAGGAATCCGGAGTCCCGGGGTACTACACCTTC. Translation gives CATQESGVPGYYTF.

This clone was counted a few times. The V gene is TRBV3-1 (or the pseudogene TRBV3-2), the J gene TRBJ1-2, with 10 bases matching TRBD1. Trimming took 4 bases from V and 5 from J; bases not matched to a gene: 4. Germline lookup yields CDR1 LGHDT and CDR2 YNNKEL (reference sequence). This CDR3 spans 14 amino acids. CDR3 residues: CASSLKGQGYGYTF. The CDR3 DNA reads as TGTGCCAGCAGCCTAAAGGGACAGGGGTATGGCTACACCTTC.

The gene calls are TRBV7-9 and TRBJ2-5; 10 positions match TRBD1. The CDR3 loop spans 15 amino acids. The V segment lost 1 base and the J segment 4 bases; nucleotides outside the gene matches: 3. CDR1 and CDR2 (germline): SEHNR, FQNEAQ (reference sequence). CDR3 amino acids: CASSLGDRGTETQYF. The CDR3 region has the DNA TGTGCCAGCAGCTTAGGGGACAGGGGAACAGAGACCCAGTACTTC. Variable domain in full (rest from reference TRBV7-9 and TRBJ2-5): DTGVSQNPRHKITKRGQNVTFRCDPISEHNRLYWYRQTLGQGPEFLTYFQNEAQLEKSRLLSDRFSAERPKGSFSTLEIQRTEQGDSAMYLCASSLGDRGTETQYFGPGTRLLVL.

This CDR3 reads CASSRSTGELFF. CDR3 nucleotide sequence: TGTGCCAGCAGCCGTTCCACCGGGGAGCTGTTTTTT. The chain combines TRBV7-8 with TRBJ2-2; no firm D call. The CDR3 is 12 residues long. Trimming pared 5 bases from V and 4 bases from J, leaving 5 bases between. Germline V gene sequence: CDR1 SGHVS, CDR2 FQNEAQ.

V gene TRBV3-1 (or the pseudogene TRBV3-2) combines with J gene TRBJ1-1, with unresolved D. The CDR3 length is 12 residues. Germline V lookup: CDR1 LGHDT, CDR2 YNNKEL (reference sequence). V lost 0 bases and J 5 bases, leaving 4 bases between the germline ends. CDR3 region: CASSQDWTEAFF. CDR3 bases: TGTGCCAGCAGCCAAGACTGGACTGAAGCTTTCTTT.

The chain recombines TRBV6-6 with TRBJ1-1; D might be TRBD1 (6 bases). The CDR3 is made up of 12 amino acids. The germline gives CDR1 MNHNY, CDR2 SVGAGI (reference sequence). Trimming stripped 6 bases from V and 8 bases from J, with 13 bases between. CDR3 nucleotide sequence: TGTGCCAGCAGCCTCAACAGGGACGAAGCTTTCTTT. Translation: CASSLNRDEAFF.

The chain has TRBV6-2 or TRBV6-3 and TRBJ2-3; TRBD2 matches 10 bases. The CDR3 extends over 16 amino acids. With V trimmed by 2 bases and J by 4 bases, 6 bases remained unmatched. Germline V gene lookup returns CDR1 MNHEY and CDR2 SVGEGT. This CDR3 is CASSYNLAGASDTQYF. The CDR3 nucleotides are TGTGCCAGCAGTTACAATCTAGCGGGAGCTTCAGATACGCAGTATTTT.

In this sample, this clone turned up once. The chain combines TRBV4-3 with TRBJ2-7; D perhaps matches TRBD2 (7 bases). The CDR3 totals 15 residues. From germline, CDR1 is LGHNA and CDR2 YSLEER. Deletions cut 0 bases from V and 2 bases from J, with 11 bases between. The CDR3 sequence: CASSQDRGGTYEQYF. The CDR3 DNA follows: TGCGCCAGCAGCCAAGACAGGGGAGGGACCTACGAGCAGTACTTC.

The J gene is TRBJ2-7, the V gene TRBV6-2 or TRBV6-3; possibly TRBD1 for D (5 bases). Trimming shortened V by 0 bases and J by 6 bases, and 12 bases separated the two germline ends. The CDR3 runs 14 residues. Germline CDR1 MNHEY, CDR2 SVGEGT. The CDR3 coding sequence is TGTGCCAGCAGTTACTCGCCAGGGCAACGCGAGCAGTACTTC. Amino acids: CASSYSPGQREQYF.

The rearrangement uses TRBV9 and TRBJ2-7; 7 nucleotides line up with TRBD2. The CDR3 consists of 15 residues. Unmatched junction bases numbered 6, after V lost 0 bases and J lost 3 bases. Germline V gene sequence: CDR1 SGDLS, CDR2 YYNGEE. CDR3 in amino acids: CASSVGSGAYYEQYF. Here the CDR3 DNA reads TGTGCCAGCAGCGTAGGAAGCGGGGCATACTACGAGCAGTACTTC.

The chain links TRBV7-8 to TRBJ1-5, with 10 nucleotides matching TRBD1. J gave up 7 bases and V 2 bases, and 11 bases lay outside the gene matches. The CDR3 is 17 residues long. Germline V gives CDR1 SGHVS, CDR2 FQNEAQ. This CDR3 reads CASSLRPGTGEGQPQHF. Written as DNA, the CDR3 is TGTGCCAGCAGCTTAAGACCCGGGACAGGGGAGGGACAGCCCCAGCATTTT.

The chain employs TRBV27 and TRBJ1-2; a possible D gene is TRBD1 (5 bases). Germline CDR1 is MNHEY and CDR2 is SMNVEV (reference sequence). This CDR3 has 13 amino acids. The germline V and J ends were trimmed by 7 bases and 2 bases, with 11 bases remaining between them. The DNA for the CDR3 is TGTGCCAGCAATCCACAGGAAAACTATGGCTACACCTTC. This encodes CASNPQENYGYTF.

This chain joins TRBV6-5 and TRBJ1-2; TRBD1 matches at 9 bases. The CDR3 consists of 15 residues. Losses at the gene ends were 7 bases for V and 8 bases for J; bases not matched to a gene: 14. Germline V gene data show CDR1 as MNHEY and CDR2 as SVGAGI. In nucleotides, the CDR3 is TGTGCCAGCACCCGATACAACGACAGGGGGGGAGGCTACACCTTC. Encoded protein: CASTRYNDRGGGYTF.

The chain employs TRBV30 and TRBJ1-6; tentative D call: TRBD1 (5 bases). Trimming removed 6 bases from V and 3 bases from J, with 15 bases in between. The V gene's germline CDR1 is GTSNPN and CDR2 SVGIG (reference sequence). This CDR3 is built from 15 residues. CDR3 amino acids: CACRPGGVYNSPLHF. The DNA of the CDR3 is TGTGCCTGCCGACCGGGGGGGGTCTATAATTCACCCCTCCACTTT.

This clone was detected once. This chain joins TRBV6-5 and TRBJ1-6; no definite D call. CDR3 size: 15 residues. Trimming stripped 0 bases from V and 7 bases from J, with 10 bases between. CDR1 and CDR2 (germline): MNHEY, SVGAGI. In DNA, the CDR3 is TGTGCCAGCAGTTACTCTACCGGGAGAAATTCACCCCTCCACTTT. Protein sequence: CASSYSTGRNSPLHF.

CDR3 protein: CASGLGQNYGYTF. The CDR3 DNA sequence: TGTGCTAGTGGCCTGGGACAGAACTATGGCTACACCTTC. The gene calls are TRBV12-5 and TRBJ1-2, with 7 nucleotides matching TRBD1. Germline CDR1 and CDR2: LGHNT and FRNRAP. The CDR3 spans 13 residues. V shed 6 bases, J shed 2 bases, and the junction held 3 bases outside the gene matches.

The CDR3 reads CASSQFGLAGGVDTQYF. DNA of the CDR3: TGTGCCAGCAGCCAATTTGGGTTAGCGGGAGGGGTAGATACGCAGTATTTT. The V gene is TRBV9, the J gene TRBJ2-3, with 11 nucleotides matching TRBD2. Germline lookup yields CDR1 SGDLS and CDR2 YYNGEE. The CDR3 totals 17 residues. J was trimmed by 5 bases and V by 4 bases; bases with no gene match: 12.

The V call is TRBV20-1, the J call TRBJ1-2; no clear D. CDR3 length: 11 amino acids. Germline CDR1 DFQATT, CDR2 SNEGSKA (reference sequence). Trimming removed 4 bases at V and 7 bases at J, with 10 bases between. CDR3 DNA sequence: TGCAGTGCTATGGTATCGCGTGGCTACACCTTC. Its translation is CSAMVSRGYTF.

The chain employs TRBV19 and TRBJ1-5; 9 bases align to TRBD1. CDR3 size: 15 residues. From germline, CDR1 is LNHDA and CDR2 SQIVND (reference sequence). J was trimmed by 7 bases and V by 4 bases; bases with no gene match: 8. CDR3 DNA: TGTGCCAGTAGTAAGCCGGGACAGGGTAGCCAGCCCCAGCATTTT. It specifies CASSKPGQGSQPQHF. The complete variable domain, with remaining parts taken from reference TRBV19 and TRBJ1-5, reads DGGITQSPKYLFRKEGQNVTLSCEQNLNHDAMYWYRQDPGQGLRLIYYSQIVNDFQKGDIAEGYSVSREKKESFPLTVTSAQKNPTAFYLCASSKPGQGSQPQHFGDGTRLSIL.

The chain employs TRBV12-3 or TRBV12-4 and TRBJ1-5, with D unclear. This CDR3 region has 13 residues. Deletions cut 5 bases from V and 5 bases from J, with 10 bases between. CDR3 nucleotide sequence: TGTGCCAGCAGTCGAGGGAAGTATCAGCCCCAGCATTTT. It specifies CASSRGKYQPQHF.

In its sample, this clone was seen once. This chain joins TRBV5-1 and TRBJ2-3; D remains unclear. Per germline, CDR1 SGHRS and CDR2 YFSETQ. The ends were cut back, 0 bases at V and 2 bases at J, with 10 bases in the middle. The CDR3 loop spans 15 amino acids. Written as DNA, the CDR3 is TGCGCCAGCAGCTTGGGTAAGGTCACCACAGATACGCAGTATTTT. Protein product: CASSLGKVTTDTQYF.

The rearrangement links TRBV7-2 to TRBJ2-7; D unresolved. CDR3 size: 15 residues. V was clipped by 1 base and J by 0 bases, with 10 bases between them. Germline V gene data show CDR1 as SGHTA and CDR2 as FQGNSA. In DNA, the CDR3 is TGTGCCAGCAGCTTAGGCGGAACACTCTCCTACGAGCAGTACTTC. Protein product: CASSLGGTLSYEQYF.

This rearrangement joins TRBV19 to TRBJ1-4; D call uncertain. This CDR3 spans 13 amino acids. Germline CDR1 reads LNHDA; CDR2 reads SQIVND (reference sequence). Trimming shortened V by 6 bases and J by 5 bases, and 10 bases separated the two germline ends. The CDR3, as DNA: TGTGCCAGTAGGTCGGGGATCAATGAAAAACTGTTTTTT. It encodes CASRSGINEKLFF.

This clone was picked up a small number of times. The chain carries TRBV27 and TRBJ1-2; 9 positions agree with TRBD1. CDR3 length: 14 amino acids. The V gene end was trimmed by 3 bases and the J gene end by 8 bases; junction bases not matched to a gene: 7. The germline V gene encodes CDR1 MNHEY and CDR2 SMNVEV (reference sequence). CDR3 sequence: CASSFGQGNVGYTF. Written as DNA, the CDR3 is TGTGCCAGCAGTTTCGGACAGGGGAACGTCGGCTACACCTTC.

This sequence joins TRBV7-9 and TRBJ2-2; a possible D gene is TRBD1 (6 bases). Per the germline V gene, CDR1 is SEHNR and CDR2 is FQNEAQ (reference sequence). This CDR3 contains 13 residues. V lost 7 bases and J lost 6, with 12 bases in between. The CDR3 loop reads CASNRVLAGELFF. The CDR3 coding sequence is TGTGCCAGCAACAGGGTCCTCGCCGGGGAGCTGTTTTTT.